This T cell receptor beta chain was recorded in a study of T cells in Graves' hyperthyroidism and ophthalmopathy. Findings and caveats of the study: Blood also held most thyroid clonotypes expanded beyond 0.001.

V was cut by 2 bases and J by 2 bases, with 8 bases left in between. This CDR3 contains 14 residues. CDR1 and CDR2 (germline): SGHRS, YFSETQ. This clonotype has at least ten counts. No antigen is known for it. TCR beta CDR3 regions were amplified from RNA. A first-round RT-PCR of the TCR CDR3 used the HTBI primer set. TCRdb re-called the multiplex PCR reads with MiXCR, one entry per CDR3 protein. There are under 400,000 distinct CDR3 sequences in the sample; approximately 17% occur only once, and approximately 35% lies in the top ten. This rearrangement joins TRBV5-1 to TRBJ2-1; D not certain. This receptor was identified in a man aged 25-45 years with Graves' hyperthyroidism. The specimen was blood. CDR3 amino acids: CASSLAGTYNEQFF. For the CDR3, the DNA is TGCGCCAGCAGCTTAGCCGGTACCTACAATGAGCAGTTCTTC.